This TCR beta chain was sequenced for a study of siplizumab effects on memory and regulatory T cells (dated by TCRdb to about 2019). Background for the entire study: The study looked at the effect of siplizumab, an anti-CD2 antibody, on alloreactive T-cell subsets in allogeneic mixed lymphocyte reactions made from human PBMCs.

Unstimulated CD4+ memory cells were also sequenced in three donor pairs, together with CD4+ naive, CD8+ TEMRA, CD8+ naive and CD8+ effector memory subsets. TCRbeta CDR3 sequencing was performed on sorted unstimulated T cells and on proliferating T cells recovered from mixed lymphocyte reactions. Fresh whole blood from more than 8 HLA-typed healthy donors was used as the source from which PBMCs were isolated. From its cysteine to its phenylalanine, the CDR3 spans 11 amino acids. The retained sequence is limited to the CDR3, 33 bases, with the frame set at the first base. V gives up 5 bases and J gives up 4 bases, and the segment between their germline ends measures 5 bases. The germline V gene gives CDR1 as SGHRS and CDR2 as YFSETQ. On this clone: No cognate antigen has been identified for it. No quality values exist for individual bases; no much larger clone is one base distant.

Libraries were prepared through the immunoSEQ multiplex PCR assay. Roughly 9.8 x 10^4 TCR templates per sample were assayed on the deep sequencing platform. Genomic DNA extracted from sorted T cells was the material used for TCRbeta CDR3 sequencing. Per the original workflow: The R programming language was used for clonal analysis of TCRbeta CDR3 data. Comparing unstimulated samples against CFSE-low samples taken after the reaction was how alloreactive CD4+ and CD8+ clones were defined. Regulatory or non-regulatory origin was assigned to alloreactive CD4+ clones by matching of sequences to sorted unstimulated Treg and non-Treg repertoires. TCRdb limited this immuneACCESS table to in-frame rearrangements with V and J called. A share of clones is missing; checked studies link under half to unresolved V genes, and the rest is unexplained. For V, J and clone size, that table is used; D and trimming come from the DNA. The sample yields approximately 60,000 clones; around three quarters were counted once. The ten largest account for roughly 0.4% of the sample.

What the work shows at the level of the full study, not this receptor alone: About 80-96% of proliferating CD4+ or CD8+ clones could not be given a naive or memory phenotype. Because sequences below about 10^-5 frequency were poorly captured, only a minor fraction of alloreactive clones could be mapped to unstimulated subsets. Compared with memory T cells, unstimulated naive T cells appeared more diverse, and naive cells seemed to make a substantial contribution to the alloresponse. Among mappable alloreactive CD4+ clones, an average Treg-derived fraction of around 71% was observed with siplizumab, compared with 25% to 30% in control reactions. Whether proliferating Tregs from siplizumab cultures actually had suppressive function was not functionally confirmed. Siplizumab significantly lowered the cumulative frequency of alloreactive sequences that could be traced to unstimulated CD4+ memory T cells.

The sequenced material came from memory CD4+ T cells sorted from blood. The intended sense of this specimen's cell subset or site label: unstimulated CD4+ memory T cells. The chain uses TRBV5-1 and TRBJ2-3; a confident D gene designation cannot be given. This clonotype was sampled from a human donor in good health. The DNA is TGCGCCAGCAGTGGGTCAGATACGCAGTATTTT. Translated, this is CASSGSDTQYF.